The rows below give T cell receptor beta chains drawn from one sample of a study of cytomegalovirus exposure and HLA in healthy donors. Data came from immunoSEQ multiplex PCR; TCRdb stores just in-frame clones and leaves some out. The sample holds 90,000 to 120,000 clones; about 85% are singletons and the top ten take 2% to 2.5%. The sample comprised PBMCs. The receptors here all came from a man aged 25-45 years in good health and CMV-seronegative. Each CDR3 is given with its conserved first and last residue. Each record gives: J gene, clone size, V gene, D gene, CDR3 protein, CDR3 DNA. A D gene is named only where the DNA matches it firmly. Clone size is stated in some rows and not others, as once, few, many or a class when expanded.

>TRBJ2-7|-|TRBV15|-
CATSRDRGSLSEQYF
TGTGCCACCAGCAGAGATCGGGGGAGCCTGTCCGAGCAGTACTTC
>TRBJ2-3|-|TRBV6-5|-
CASSYTRGDTQYF
TGTGCCAGCAGTTACACCCGGGGAGATACGCAGTATTTT
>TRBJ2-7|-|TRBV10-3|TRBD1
CAISQTGYEQYF
TGTGCCATCAGTCAGACAGGGTACGAGCAGTACTTC
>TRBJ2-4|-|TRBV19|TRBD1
CASSRDRGDIQYF
TGTGCCAGTAGTAGGGACAGGGGCGACATTCAGTACTTC
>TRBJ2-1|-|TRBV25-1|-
CASSDRRETGEQFF
TGTGCCAGCAGTGACCGGCGGGAGACAGGAGAGCAGTTCTTC
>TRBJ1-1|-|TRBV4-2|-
CASSPGPMNTEAFF
TGTGCCAGCAGCCCTGGGCCTATGAACACTGAAGCTTTCTTT
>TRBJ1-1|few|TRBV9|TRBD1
CASSNRTGAEAFF
TGTGCCAGCAGCAACCGGACAGGGGCTGAAGCTTTCTTT
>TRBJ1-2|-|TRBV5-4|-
CASSPIGQSLYGYTF
TGTGCCAGCAGCCCCATAGGACAGTCACTCTATGGCTACACCTTC
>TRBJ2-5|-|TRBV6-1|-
CASSEWDTQETQYF
TGTGCCAGCAGTGAGTGGGACACCCAAGAGACCCAGTACTTC
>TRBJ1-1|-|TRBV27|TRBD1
CASSFKDRGTEAFF
TGTGCCAGCAGTTTTAAGGACAGGGGCACTGAAGCTTTCTTT
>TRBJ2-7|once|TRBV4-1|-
CASSQEKGLRYEQYF
TGCGCCAGCAGCCAAGAGAAGGGGCTACGTTACGAGCAGTACTTC
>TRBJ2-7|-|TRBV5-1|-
CASSTRGAYEQYF
TGCGCCAGCAGTACCAGGGGGGCCTACGAGCAGTACTTC
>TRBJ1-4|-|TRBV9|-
CASSAQGAVEKLFF
TGTGCCAGCAGCGCACAGGGTGCGGTTGAAAAACTGTTTTTT
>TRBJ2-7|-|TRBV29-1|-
CSPLRVGPSYEQYF
TGCAGCCCCCTGCGTGTGGGGCCCTCCTACGAGCAGTACTTC
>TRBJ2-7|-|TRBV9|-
CASSVANRVDEQYF
TGTGCCAGCAGCGTAGCGAACAGGGTCGACGAGCAGTACTTC
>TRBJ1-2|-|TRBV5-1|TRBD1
CASSPQGAGYGYTF
TGCGCCAGCAGCCCTCAGGGGGCGGGATATGGCTACACCTTC
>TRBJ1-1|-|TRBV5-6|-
CASSLGRAAGFF
TGTGCCAGCAGCTTAGGGAGGGCAGCAGGTTTCTTT
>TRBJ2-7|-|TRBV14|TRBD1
CASSQEDRGPPPLEQYF
TGTGCCAGCAGCCAAGAAGACAGGGGGCCCCCGCCCCTAGAGCAGTACTTC
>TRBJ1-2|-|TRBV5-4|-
CASSTREVLGYTF
TGTGCCAGCAGCACTCGGGAAGTGTTAGGCTACACCTTC
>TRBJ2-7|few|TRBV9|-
CASSVAGDTHYEQYF
TGTGCCAGCAGCGTAGCTGGTGACACGCACTACGAGCAGTACTTC
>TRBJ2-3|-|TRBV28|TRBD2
CASNQAGGLEDTQYF
TGTGCCAGCAACCAAGCGGGGGGGTTGGAAGATACGCAGTATTTT
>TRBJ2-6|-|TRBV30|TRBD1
CAWSVRWKDRILGGANVLTF
TGTGCCTGGAGTGTACGTTGGAAGGACAGGATTCTAGGTGGGGCCAACGTCCTGACTTTC
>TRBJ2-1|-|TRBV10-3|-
CAISPSEGLGGYYNEQFF
TGTGCCATCAGTCCATCCGAGGGACTGGGTGGATACTACAATGAGCAGTTCTTC
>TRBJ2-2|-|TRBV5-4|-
CASQTATGELFF
TGTGCCAGTCAAACAGCAACCGGGGAGCTGTTTTTT
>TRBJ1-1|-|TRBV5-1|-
CASSLGPSPTEAFF
TGCGCCAGCAGCTTGGGGCCATCCCCCACTGAAGCTTTCTTT
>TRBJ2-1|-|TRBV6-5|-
CASSSSFNEQFF
TGTGCCAGCAGTTCCTCCTTCAATGAGCAGTTCTTC
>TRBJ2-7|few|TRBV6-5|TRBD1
CASSDRGPYEQYF
TGTGCCAGCAGCGACAGGGGCCCCTACGAGCAGTACTTC
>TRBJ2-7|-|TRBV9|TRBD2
CASSQLAGGTDEQYF
TGTGCCAGCAGCCAACTAGCGGGGGGGACTGACGAGCAGTACTTC
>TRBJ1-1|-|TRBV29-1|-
CSVDPGWNTEAFF
TGCAGCGTTGATCCAGGGTGGAACACTGAAGCTTTCTTT
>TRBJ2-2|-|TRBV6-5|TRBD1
CASSLTGSGGELFF
TGTGCCAGCAGTTTGACAGGGTCAGGCGGGGAGCTGTTTTTT
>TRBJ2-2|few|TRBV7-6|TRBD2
CAGAGGTNTGELFF
TGTGCCGGGGCGGGGGGAACGAACACCGGGGAGCTGTTTTTT
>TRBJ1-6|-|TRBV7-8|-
CASSPRAGGRVPVDGNSPLHF
TGTGCCAGCAGCCCAAGGGCGGGGGGGAGGGTCCCTGTTGATGGTAATTCACCCCTCCACTTT
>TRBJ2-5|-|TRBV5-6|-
CASSQGKFGETQYF
TGTGCCAGCTCCCAGGGGAAATTCGGAGAGACCCAGTACTTC
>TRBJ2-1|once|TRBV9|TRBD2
CASSFGTSGYNEQFF
TGTGCCAGCAGTTTTGGGACTAGCGGTTACAATGAGCAGTTCTTC
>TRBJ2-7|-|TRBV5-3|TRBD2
CARSRELASDVHEQYF
TGTGCCAGAAGCCGAGAACTAGCGTCTGACGTCCACGAGCAGTACTTC
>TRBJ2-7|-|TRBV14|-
CASSQDLVSQEQYF
TGTGCCAGCAGCCAAGATTTGGTGTCACAGGAGCAGTACTTC
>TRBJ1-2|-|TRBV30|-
CAWSVRGPSGGYTF
TGTGCCTGGAGTGTACGGGGTCCATCGGGGGGCTACACCTTC